The clone carrying this T cell receptor beta chain was seen ten or more times. Its antigen is currently unknown. Memory CD4+ cells were defined as CD4+CD45RO+CD25-. Study-wide results and caveats: Tumor Treg TCRs overlapped most with tumor naive CD4+ cells. The TCR gene usage of tumor memory CD4+ T cells clustered together with blood and lymph node memory CD4+ cells and with lymph node naive CD4+ cells.

Semi-nested PCR with Nested Universal Primer A followed constant-region reverse priming of full-length variable regions. TCRdb re-called the 5' RACE reads through MiXCR, storing one row per CDR3 protein. The table shows tens of thousands of distinct CDR3 sequences, with around a quarter occurring only once. V dropped 1 base and J dropped 3; count of bases not matched to a gene: 5. The CDR3 sequence is 16 residues long. The germline V gene encodes CDR1 MGHRA and CDR2 YSYEKL. Material: memory CD4+ T cells sorted from blood. Subset denoted: memory CD4+ T cells, CD4+CD45RO+CD25-. The sequence was collected from a female donor with breast cancer. V usage is TRBV4-1 and J usage is TRBJ2-2, with 7 bases aligning to TRBD1. The CDR3 nucleotides read TGCGCCAGCAGCCAAGCTCCAGGGGGTGACACCGGGGAGCTGTTTTTT. Translation gives CASSQAPGGDTGELFF.